Reported below is one TCR beta chain. Its antigen is as yet unknown. Sample-barcoded 5' priming and a J-beta primer mix drove a second PCR of 7 to 11 cycles. TCRdb re-called the 5' RACE reads with MiXCR, one entry per CDR3 protein. Found here are some 370,000 distinct CDR3 sequences, over 45% of them singletons; the top ten hold around 53%. The entry originates in a study of blood T cells in healthy people across ages. This CDR3 is built from 14 residues. CDR1 and CDR2 from the germline V gene are LGHDT and YNNKEL (reference sequence). The V end was cut by 4 bases, the J end by 5 bases, with 12 bases between. Whole-study findings and limits: Total diversity from one million sequenced T cells was likely underestimated. Unsorted PBMCs ruled out conclusive naive versus antigen-experienced comparison. Greater diversity and more naive CD4+ cells were seen in long-lived donors than in aged donors.

The rearrangement links TRBV3-1 to TRBJ2-1; D unresolved. The source material was blood. The TCR was taken from a man between 60 and 75 years old in good health. The CDR3 sequence is CASSRPALNNEQFF. CDR3 bases: TGTGCCAGCAGCCGCCCCGCCCTCAACAATGAGCAGTTCTTC.